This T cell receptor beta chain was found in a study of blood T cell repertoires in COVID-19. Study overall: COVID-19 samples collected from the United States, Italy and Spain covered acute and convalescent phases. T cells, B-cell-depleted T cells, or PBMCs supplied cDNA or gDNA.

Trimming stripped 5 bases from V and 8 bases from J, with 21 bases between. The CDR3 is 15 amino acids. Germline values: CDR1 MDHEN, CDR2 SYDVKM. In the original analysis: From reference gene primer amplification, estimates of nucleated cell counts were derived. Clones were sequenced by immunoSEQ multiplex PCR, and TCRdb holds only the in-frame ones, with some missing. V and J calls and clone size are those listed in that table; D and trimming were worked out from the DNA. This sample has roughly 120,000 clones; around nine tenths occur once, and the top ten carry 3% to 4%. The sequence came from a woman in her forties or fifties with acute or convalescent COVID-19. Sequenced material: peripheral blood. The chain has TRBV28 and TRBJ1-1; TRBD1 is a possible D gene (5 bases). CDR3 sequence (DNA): TGTGCCAGCAGTCCGCGGGGGGGGAGTAAGGAGGAAGCTTTCTTT. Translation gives CASSPRGGSKEEAFF.